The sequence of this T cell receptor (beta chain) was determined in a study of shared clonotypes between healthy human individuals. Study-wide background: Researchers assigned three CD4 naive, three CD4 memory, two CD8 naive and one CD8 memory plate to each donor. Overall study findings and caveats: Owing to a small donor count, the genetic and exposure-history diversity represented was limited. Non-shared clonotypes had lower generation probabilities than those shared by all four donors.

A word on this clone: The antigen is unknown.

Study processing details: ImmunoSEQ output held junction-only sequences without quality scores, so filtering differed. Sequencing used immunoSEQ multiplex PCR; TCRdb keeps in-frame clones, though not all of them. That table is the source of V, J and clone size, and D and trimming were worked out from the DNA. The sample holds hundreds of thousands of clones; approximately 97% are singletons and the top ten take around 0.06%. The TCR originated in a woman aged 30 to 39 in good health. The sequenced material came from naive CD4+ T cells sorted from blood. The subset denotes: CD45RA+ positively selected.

CDR3 amino acids: CAISDRAYGYTF. Here the CDR3 DNA reads TGTGCCATTTCGGACAGGGCCTATGGCTACACCTTC. The genes are TRBV10-3 and TRBJ1-2; 8 bases are shared with TRBD1. CDR1 ENHRY and CDR2 SYGVKD come from the germline V gene. This CDR3 is built from 12 residues. V lost 9 bases to trimming and J lost 4 bases; unmatched junction nucleotides: 4.